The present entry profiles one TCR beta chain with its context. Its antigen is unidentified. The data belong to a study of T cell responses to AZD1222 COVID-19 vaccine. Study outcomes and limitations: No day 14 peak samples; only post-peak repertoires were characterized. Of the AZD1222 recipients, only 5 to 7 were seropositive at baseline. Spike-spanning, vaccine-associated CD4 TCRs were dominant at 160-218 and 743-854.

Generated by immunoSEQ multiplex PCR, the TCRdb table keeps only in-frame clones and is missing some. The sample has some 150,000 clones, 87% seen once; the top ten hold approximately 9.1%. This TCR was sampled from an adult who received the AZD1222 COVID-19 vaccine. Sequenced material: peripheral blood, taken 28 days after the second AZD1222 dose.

This chain's CDR3 is CASSLKAPGGTEAFF. CDR3 coding DNA: TGTGCCAGCAGTTTAAAAGCTCCAGGGGGCACTGAAGCTTTCTTT. V gene TRBV27 combines with J gene TRBJ1-1, with 7 bases matching TRBD1. Germline CDR1 and CDR2: MNHEY and SMNVEV (reference sequence). The CDR3 consists of 15 residues. V trimming: 2 bases; J trimming: 4 bases; junction bases outside the gene matches: 7.